Each of the 4 T cell receptor beta chains below was sequenced from the same sample in a study of cytomegalovirus exposure and HLA in healthy donors. It was with 60 Vbeta and 13 Jbeta primers that the PCR ran. The table came from immunoSEQ multiplex PCR; TCRdb's copy has only in-frame clones and leaves some out. The sample carries 130,000 or so clones, 65% to 85% recorded once. The sample consisted of PBMCs. Receptor source: a woman between 18 and 29 years old in good health and CMV-seronegative.

The V call is TRBV5-1, the J call TRBJ2-5; the match to TRBD2 covers 8 bases. The CDR3 is 17 amino acids. The V segment lost 0 bases and the J segment 0 bases; nucleotides outside the gene matches: 7. The germline V gene encodes CDR1 SGHRS and CDR2 YFSETQ. CDR3 DNA: TGCGCCAGCAGCTTGGCCTCCCAGCGGGAGTACCAAGAGACCCAGTACTTC. Protein product: CASSLASQREYQETQYF.

The rearrangement uses TRBV25-1 and TRBJ2-1, with TRBD2 identical over 10 bases. V dropped 5 bases and J dropped 0; count of bases not matched to a gene: 7. This CDR3 contains 17 residues. Germline V gene data show CDR1 as MGHDK and CDR2 as SYGVNS. The CDR3: CASSSAGGPISYNEQFF. In DNA form, the CDR3 reads TGTGCCAGCAGTTCAGCGGGAGGGCCCATCTCCTACAATGAGCAGTTCTTC.

This chain uses TRBV6-5 with TRBJ1-5, with 8 bases identical to TRBD1. The CDR3 has 15 residues. With 0 bases clipped from V and 9 bases from J, the junction kept 7 bases outside the gene matches. From germline, CDR1 is MNHEY and CDR2 SVGAGI. The CDR3 region is CASSYSRQGLSPQHF. The CDR3 coding sequence is TGTGCCAGCAGTTACTCAAGACAGGGGCTTTCGCCCCAGCATTTT.

This sequence joins TRBV5-1 and TRBJ2-6; D remains ambiguous. Germline CDR1 and CDR2: SGHRS and YFSETQ. V lost 4 bases to trimming and J lost 2 bases, with 4 bases between them. The CDR3 is 13 residues long. CDR3 DNA: TGCGCCAGCAGCCCGGCTGGGGCCAACGTCCTGACTTTC. Protein sequence: CASSPAGANVLTF.